These T cell receptor beta chains were read from a single sample in a study of control samples from healthy donors and cancer patients. The table came from immunoSEQ multiplex PCR; TCRdb's copy has only in-frame clones and leaves some out. The table records over 150,000 clones, approximately 94% of them present only once. Sequenced input: blood. The source of these receptors is a woman aged 18-35 years in good health. The CDR3 runs from the conserved cysteine through the conserved F or W. A D gene is named only where the DNA matches it firmly. For some rows the clone size is stated as once, few or many, or as a class when expanded; others skip it.

d_call,j_call,clone_size,v_call,cdr3_aa,cdr3_nt
-,TRBJ1-1,-,TRBV28,CASRFRDTEAFF,TGTGCCAGCAGGTTCCGGGACACTGAAGCTTTCTTT
-,TRBJ1-2,-,TRBV6-2/TRBV6-3,CASSRTAPTTNYGYTF,TGTGCCAGCAGCCGGACAGCCCCCACTACTAACTATGGCTACACCTTC
-,TRBJ1-3,-,TRBV7-9,CASTKLRTGNTIYF,TGTGCCAGCACCAAGCTCCGGACTGGAAACACCATATATTTT
TRBD1,TRBJ2-3,once,TRBV6-5,CASSTGATDTQYF,TGTGCCAGCAGTACAGGGGCCACAGATACGCAGTATTTT
TRBD1,TRBJ2-7,-,TRBV5-4,CASSFRTGTYEQYF,TGTGCCAGCAGCTTCCGGACAGGAACCTACGAGCAGTACTTC
TRBD2,TRBJ2-3,-,TRBV6-2/TRBV6-3,CASSKMVAGPTDTQYF,TGTGCCAGCAGTAAGATGGTAGCGGGACCCACAGATACGCAGTATTTT
-,TRBJ1-2,-,TRBV19,CASSIGGGGYTF,TGTGCCAGTAGTATTGGGGGGGGTGGCTACACCTTC
TRBD2,TRBJ2-2,once,TRBV7-2,CASSFRAGGTGELFF,TGTGCCAGCAGCTTCAGGGCGGGGGGCACCGGGGAGCTGTTTTTT
-,TRBJ1-3,-,TRBV27,CASSLKGAQQWVRNTIYF,TGTGCCAGCAGTTTGAAGGGTGCTCAACAGTGGGTCAGAAACACCATATATTTT
-,TRBJ1-2,-,TRBV28,CASTDGPGLSYGYTF,TGTGCCAGCACCGATGGCCCGGGACTTTCTTATGGCTACACCTTC
-,TRBJ2-5,-,TRBV11-2,CASSAGGIWETQYF,TGTGCCAGCAGCGCAGGGGGGATTTGGGAGACCCAGTACTTC
-,TRBJ1-1,-,TRBV21-1,CASSKAGGKNTEAFF,TGTGCCAGCAGCAAAGCCGGGGGGAAGAACACTGAAGCTTTCTTT
TRBD1,TRBJ1-6,-,TRBV2,CASSTTGSRSYNSPLHF,TGTGCCAGCAGTACGACAGGGAGTCGCTCCTATAATTCACCCCTCCACTTT
-,TRBJ2-7,once,TRBV28,CASRPSGPNYEQYF,TGTGCCAGCAGACCCTCGGGACCCAACTACGAGCAGTACTTC
-,TRBJ2-7,-,TRBV4-1,CASSQDRQAYEQYF,TGCGCCAGCAGCCAAGACAGACAGGCGTACGAGCAGTACTTC
TRBD1,TRBJ2-5,-,TRBV5-8,CASSSNRQGASGETQYF,TGTGCCAGCAGCTCGAATCGACAGGGGGCGAGTGGGGAGACCCAGTACTTC
TRBD1,TRBJ1-5,-,TRBV27,CASSPTGVSNQPQHF,TGTGCCAGCAGCCCCACAGGGGTCAGCAATCAGCCCCAGCATTTT
-,TRBJ1-6,-,TRBV7-2,CASMLGGRSPLHF,TGTGCCAGCATGCTGGGGGGCCGATCACCCCTCCACTTT
-,TRBJ1-1,-,TRBV10-2,CASSGGHTEAFF,TGCGCCAGCAGTGGGGGGCACACTGAAGCTTTCTTT
-,TRBJ2-7,-,TRBV6-2/TRBV6-3,CASSFPSASKLSYEQYF,TGTGCCAGCAGTTTCCCCTCCGCAAGTAAATTATCCTACGAGCAGTACTTC
-,TRBJ1-6,-,TRBV6-5,CASRPHNSPLHF,TGTGCCAGCAGGCCACATAATTCACCCCTCCACTTT
-,TRBJ2-3,-,TRBV5-4,CASSKSDSRDTQYF,TGTGCCAGCAGCAAGTCTGACTCTCGGGATACGCAGTATTTT
-,TRBJ1-2,-,TRBV28,CASSGGVSGYTF,TGTGCCAGCAGTGGGGGAGTTTCTGGCTACACCTTC
-,TRBJ1-2,-,TRBV5-1,CASSLVTGSYGYTF,TGCGCCAGCAGCTTGGTGACCGGGTCCTATGGCTACACCTTC
TRBD1,TRBJ1-1,-,TRBV6-2/TRBV6-3,CASSRQGALAEAFF,TGTGCCAGCAGTCGACAGGGGGCGTTGGCTGAAGCTTTCTTT
-,TRBJ1-1,-,TRBV7-9,CASSTGTEAFF,TGTGCCAGCAGCACAGGGACTGAAGCTTTCTTT